The present entry profiles one T cell receptor beta chain with its context. Only in-frame clones appear in the TCRdb table, and some are missing; sequencing was by immunoSEQ multiplex PCR. The sample consists of more than 70,000 clones, 93% of them appearing once. The sample comes from a study of technical replicates of blood from a few donors. This CDR3 has 16 residues. V shed 3 bases and J 2 bases; nucleotides not matched to a gene: 4. The germline V gene has CDR1 SGHVS and CDR2 FQNEAQ. This TCR was recovered from a human donor in good health. This chain joins TRBV7-8 and TRBJ2-1; 10 bases agree with TRBD2. The specimen was T cells isolated from PBMCs. The CDR3 nucleotides are TGTGCCAGCAGCTTCGCTAGCGGGAGAACCTACAATGAGCAGTTCTTC. It encodes CASSFASGRTYNEQFF.